Shown below are 27 T cell receptor beta chains from a single sample sequenced in a study of response to subunit inactivated influenza vaccine. TCRdb redid the calling of the RT-PCR reads with MiXCR, one entry per CDR3 protein. The data show approximately 520,000 distinct CDR3 sequences, 16% seen once. This specimen consisted of CD4+ T cells sorted from PBMCs, obtained roughly 24 months after vaccination. The receptors were gathered from a man in his fifties or sixties who received an inactivated influenza vaccine.

This clonotype has more than one count but fewer than ten. The chain uses TRBV7-9 and TRBJ1-5, with 9 bases aligning to TRBD1. CDR3 length: 15 amino acids. Germline V gene lookup returns CDR1 SEHNR and CDR2 FQNEAQ (reference sequence). V lost 5 bases, J lost 4 bases, and 6 bases stayed unmatched. The CDR3 nucleotides read TGTGCCAGCAGCGGGGGGACAGGGACTAATCAGCCCCAGCATTTT. This encodes CASSGGTGTNQPQHF.

The table lists this clonotype with a few counts. The V gene is TRBV6-1, the J gene TRBJ1-1; D not certain. The CDR3 length is 14 residues. Per the germline V gene, CDR1 is MNHNS and CDR2 is SASEGT. Trimming left V 6 bases short and J 3 bases short, with 14 bases between. CDR3 nucleotide sequence: TGTGCCAGCAGCCTGGAAAGGAGGGACACTGAAGCTTTCTTT. Amino acids: CASSLERRDTEAFF.

The sample holds a few counts of this clonotype. This chain connects TRBV5-1 to TRBJ1-1; D is uncertain. Trimming removed 7 bases at V and 4 bases at J, with 20 bases between. Germline assignment: CDR1 SGHRS and CDR2 YFSETQ. The CDR3 spans 15 residues. This CDR3 reads CASHMADRAGTEAFF. CDR3 in DNA: TGCGCCAGCCATATGGCAGACCGGGCGGGCACTGAAGCTTTCTTT.

This clonotype came up many times. The chain joins TRBV4-2 to TRBJ2-7; 12 nucleotides align to TRBD2. Germline loops: CDR1 LGHNA, CDR2 YNFKEQ. The CDR3 loop spans 18 amino acids. The J segment lost 1 base and the V segment lost 0 bases, leaving 7 bases of the junction unmatched. For the CDR3, the DNA is TGTGCCAGCAGCCAAGAGAGGCTAGCGGGAGGGCGGTCCTACGAGCAGTACTTC. Protein product: CASSQERLAGGRSYEQYF.

This clonotype has a handful of counts. The chain employs TRBV12-3 or TRBV12-4 and TRBJ2-2; D is ambiguous. This CDR3 is 12 amino acids long. Trimming took 3 bases from V and 6 from J, leaving 5 bases between them. CDR3 in DNA: TGTGCCAGCAGTTTCGACGCCGGGGAGCTGTTTTTT. Its protein is CASSFDAGELFF.

This clonotype occurred a few times. The rearrangement uses TRBV20-1 and TRBJ2-3; TRBD2 is a possible D gene (6 bases). Germline V CDR1 and CDR2: DFQATT, SNEGSKA (reference sequence). This CDR3 is built from 14 residues. The V end lost 3 bases, the J end lost 2 bases, and 12 bases lay between the germline ends. CDR3 loop: CSASNWGLTDTQYF. DNA of the CDR3: TGCAGTGCTAGCAATTGGGGACTCACAGATACGCAGTATTTT.

The V and J genes are TRBV20-1 and TRBJ1-6; 7 nucleotides align to TRBD1. Germline trimming cut 6 bases from V and 7 bases from J; bases unmatched to any gene: 12. The CDR3 has 15 amino acids. Germline CDR1 DFQATT, CDR2 SNEGSKA (reference sequence). CDR3 DNA: TGCAGTGCAACCCTGGGACAGCTTATGAATTCACCCCTCCACTTT. Its translation: CSATLGQLMNSPLHF.

The chain uses TRBV15 and TRBJ1-1, with D possibly being TRBD1 (5 bases). Germline values: CDR1 LNHNV, CDR2 YYDKDF (reference sequence). Between the trimmed V and J ends, which lost 5 bases and 7 bases, there was a span of 11 bases. The CDR3 contains 12 residues. CDR3 region: CATSRQGDEAFF. The CDR3 DNA sequence: TGTGCCACCAGCCGCCAGGGAGATGAAGCTTTCTTT.

This clonotype was detected a few times. This chain joins TRBV29-1 and TRBJ2-1, with 8 bases fitting TRBD2. Germline V lookup: CDR1 SQVTM, CDR2 ANQGSEA. The CDR3 loop spans 14 amino acids. The trim removed 2 bases at V and 9 bases at J, leaving 9 bases unmatched. The CDR3 region has the DNA TGCAGCGTTGAACCGGGACTAGGGTCAGGTGAGCAGTTCTTC. Amino acids: CSVEPGLGSGEQFF.

This chain links TRBV10-3 with TRBJ2-5, with 9 positions matching TRBD2. Trimming at V came to 4 bases and at J to 5 bases, leaving 11 bases not matched to a gene. Germline-derived CDR1 and CDR2 are ENHRY and SYGVKD. The CDR3 sequence is 16 residues long. The CDR3 coding sequence is TGTGCCATCAGTGTAATGGAGCGGGGGGCCGGGGAGACCCAGTACTTC. This gives the protein CAISVMERGAGETQYF.

This clonotype was detected a few times. The V and J genes are TRBV12-3 or TRBV12-4 and TRBJ1-5; no firm D call. The CDR3 spans 13 residues. Trimming removed 2 bases at V and 3 bases at J, with 5 bases between. CDR3 amino acids: CASSLTLNQPQHF. CDR3 coding DNA: TGTGCCAGCAGTTTAACCCTCAATCAGCCCCAGCATTTT.

This clonotype occurred a few times. The rearrangement links TRBV24-1 to TRBJ2-1; TRBD2 agrees at 10 bases. The CDR3 runs to 15 residues. The germline gives CDR1 KGHDR, CDR2 SFDVKD. V shed 3 bases and J 8 bases; nucleotides not matched to a gene: 6. CDR3 in amino acids: CATSDRLAGAYEQFF. The CDR3 bases are TGTGCCACCAGTGATCGGCTAGCGGGAGCCTATGAGCAGTTCTTC.

This clonotype was seen more than once but under ten times. V gene TRBV10-3 combines with J gene TRBJ1-1; D ambiguous. This CDR3 contains 14 residues. The V and J ends lost 3 bases and 5 bases respectively, with 13 bases between them. Germline V gene data show CDR1 as ENHRY and CDR2 as SYGVKD. The CDR3 here is CAISDEGQRTEAFF. The DNA for the CDR3 is TGTGCCATCAGTGATGAGGGCCAGCGGACTGAAGCTTTCTTT.

The chain couples TRBV7-9 to TRBJ1-4, with no clear D. Germline CDR1 SEHNR, CDR2 FQNEAQ (reference sequence). V was cut by 5 bases and J by 8 bases, with 15 bases left in between. This CDR3 region has 14 residues. CDR3 coding DNA: TGTGCCAGCAGCCTGTCGGGTGGGCTGGAAAAACTGTTTTTT. This sequence encodes CASSLSGGLEKLFF.

V gene TRBV5-1 combines with J gene TRBJ2-1, with a tentative D call TRBD2 (6 bases). The V gene's germline CDR1 is SGHRS and CDR2 YFSETQ. Trimming left V 1 base short and J 5 bases short, with 10 bases between. This CDR3 contains 14 residues. DNA for the CDR3: TGCGCCAGCAGCTTGTCTAGCGTCGACAATGAGCAGTTCTTC. Protein: CASSLSSVDNEQFF.

In this sample, this clonotype turned up a few times. The chain links TRBV12-3 or TRBV12-4 to TRBJ2-1, with TRBD2 matching over 13 bases. The CDR3 contains 16 residues. V dropped 4 bases and J dropped 3; count of bases not matched to a gene: 3. The CDR3 loop is CASSSGLAGFYNEQFF. CDR3 DNA sequence: TGTGCCAGCAGTTCGGGACTAGCGGGGTTCTACAATGAGCAGTTCTTC.

The rearrangement links TRBV3-1 to TRBJ1-6; D is uncertain. The CDR3 is 15 amino acids. CDR1 and CDR2 from the germline V gene are LGHDT and YNNKEL (reference sequence). V lost 0 bases and J lost 9, with 12 bases in between. In DNA form, the CDR3 reads TGTGCCAGCAGCCAAGACGTTCCGTTTAGTTCACCCCTCCACTTT. It specifies CASSQDVPFSSPLHF.

The chain uses TRBV11-1 and TRBJ2-1, with D perhaps matching TRBD2 (5 bases). V was trimmed by 6 bases and J by 4 bases, leaving 16 bases between them. Germline V CDR1 and CDR2: SGHAT, FQDESV (reference sequence). CDR3 length: 15 amino acids. The DNA for the CDR3 is TGTGCCAGCAGGATGGCGGGCGGAGCTTACAATGAGCAGTTCTTC. This sequence encodes CASRMAGGAYNEQFF.

This clonotype was observed a few times. This chain connects TRBV3-1 to TRBJ2-7; D may be TRBD2 (6 bases). CDR3 length: 14 amino acids. V was cut by 1 base and J by 5 bases, with 12 bases left in between. The germline CDR1 and CDR2 sequences are LGHDT and YNNKEL (reference sequence). CDR3 residues: CASSQVPGRHEQYF. The CDR3 nucleotides are TGTGCCAGCAGCCAAGTACCGGGGAGGCACGAGCAGTACTTC.

The chain joins TRBV6-4 to TRBJ2-7; D unresolved. Looked up from germline, CDR1 is MRHNA and CDR2 is SNTAGT. This CDR3 region has 12 residues. CDR3 nucleotides: TGTGTCCAAGGACCAAGCGCCTACGAGCAGTACTTC. It translates to CVQGPSAYEQYF.

This clonotype turned up a few times. V is TRBV6-1 and J is TRBJ2-5; 7 bases fit TRBD1. This CDR3 is built from 13 residues. Germline values: CDR1 MNHNS, CDR2 SASEGT. V trimming: 6 bases; J trimming: 5 bases; junction bases outside the gene matches: 6. The CDR3 sequence is CASRRQGWETQYF. CDR3 DNA sequence: TGTGCCAGCAGAAGACAGGGTTGGGAGACCCAGTACTTC.

This clonotype was detected only a few times. The gene calls are TRBV7-9 and TRBJ1-2; D gene unclear. The CDR3 has 14 amino acids. Per germline, CDR1 SEHNR and CDR2 FQNEAQ (reference sequence). Trimming stripped 5 bases from V and 7 bases from J, with 17 bases between. CDR3 sequence reads: CASSPSTNWGGYTF. DNA for the CDR3: TGTGCCAGCAGCCCTTCGACCAACTGGGGTGGCTACACCTTC.

This clonotype was detected a few times. The chain has TRBV9 and TRBJ1-2; maybe TRBD1 (5 bases). V lost 0 bases to trimming and J lost 8 bases, with 11 bases between them. Germline V gene data show CDR1 as SGDLS and CDR2 as YYNGEE. The CDR3 extends over 13 amino acids. The CDR3: CASSVGGLGGYTF. The DNA of the CDR3 is TGTGCCAGCAGCGTAGGGGGACTCGGGGGCTACACCTTC.

Only a few counts were recorded for this clonotype. This sequence joins TRBV4-2 and TRBJ1-5; a weak D match, TRBD1 (5 bases). The CDR3 contains 17 residues. With 3 bases removed from V and 0 bases from J, the gap between germline ends came to 15 bases. Germline V gene lookup returns CDR1 LGHNA and CDR2 YNFKEQ. In nucleotides, the CDR3 is TGTGCCAGCAGCCAGGGGGGGGGATCGTATAGCAATCAGCCCCAGCATTTT. Amino acid sequence: CASSQGGGSYSNQPQHF.

Many counts were recorded for this clonotype. CDR3 sequence: CAIRDRLDQPQHF. Here the CDR3 DNA reads TGTGCCATCAGGGACAGGCTGGATCAGCCCCAGCATTTT. This chain uses TRBV10-3 with TRBJ1-5; 7 bases are shared with TRBD1. The CDR3 length is 13 residues. Per the germline V gene, CDR1 is ENHRY and CDR2 is SYGVKD. Trimming at V came to 6 bases and at J to 5 bases, leaving 4 bases not matched to a gene.

In its sample, this clonotype was seen a few times. One end of the junction does not line up with germline, which may come from a read error. This sequence joins TRBV7-7 and TRBJ2-1; D ambiguous. Germline V lookup: CDR1 SSHAT, CDR2 FNYEAQ (reference sequence). The CDR3 sequence is 13 residues long. The CDR3 is CASSFYGNNEQFF. As DNA, the CDR3 is TGTGCTAGCAGCTTTTACGGAAACAATGAGCAGTTCTTC.

This chain connects TRBV4-2 to TRBJ1-6; 9 bases are a match to TRBD1. Per germline, CDR1 LGHNA and CDR2 YNFKEQ. The CDR3 has 18 residues. J gave up 9 bases and V 5 bases, and 17 bases lay outside the gene matches. The CDR3 DNA is TGTGCCAGCAGCTCAAGGGGGACAGGGACAACCGGGACTTCACCCCTCCACTTT. Translating it yields CASSSRGTGTTGTSPLHF.